This T cell receptor (beta chain) emerged from a study of blood T cell repertoires in COVID-19. In the study overall: The United States, Italy and Spain were the sources of the acute and convalescent COVID-19 samples. From T cells, B-cell-depleted T cells, or PBMCs came the material, which was cDNA or gDNA.

Authors' data handling: Counts of nucleated cells, estimated from reference gene primer amplification, were obtained. The table came from immunoSEQ multiplex PCR; TCRdb's copy has only in-frame clones and leaves some out. V and J calls plus clone size are reproduced from that table; the DNA served to infer D and trimming. Here the sample spans about 240,000 clones, about 83% being singletons. The CDR3 is made up of 14 amino acids. Germline V CDR1 and CDR2: WNHNN, SYGVQD (reference sequence). Trimming removed 0 bases from V and 3 bases from J, with 8 bases in between. Sequenced input: peripheral blood. The gene calls are TRBV10-1 and TRBJ2-5, with D perhaps TRBD1 (5 bases). This clonotype was obtained from an older man with acute or convalescent COVID-19. The CDR3 DNA is TGCGCCAGCAGTGAGTCCCGCAGGGAAGAGACCCAGTACTTC. Residues: CASSESRREETQYF.